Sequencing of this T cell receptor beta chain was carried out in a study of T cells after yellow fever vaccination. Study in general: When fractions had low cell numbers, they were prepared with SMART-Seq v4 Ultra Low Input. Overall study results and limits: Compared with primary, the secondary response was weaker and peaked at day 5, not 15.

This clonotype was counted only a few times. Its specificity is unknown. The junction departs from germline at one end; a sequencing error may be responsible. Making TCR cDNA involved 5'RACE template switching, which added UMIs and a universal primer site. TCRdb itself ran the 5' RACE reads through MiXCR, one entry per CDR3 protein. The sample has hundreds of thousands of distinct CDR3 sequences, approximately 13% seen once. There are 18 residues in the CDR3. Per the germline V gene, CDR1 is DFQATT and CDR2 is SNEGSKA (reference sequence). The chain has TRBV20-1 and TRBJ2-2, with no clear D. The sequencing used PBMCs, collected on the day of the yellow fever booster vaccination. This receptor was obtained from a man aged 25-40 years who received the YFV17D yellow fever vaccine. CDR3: CCARDPQKLRLGTGELFF. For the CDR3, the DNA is TGCTGTGCTAGAGATCCCCAAAAACTACGGCTTGGCACCGGGGAGCTGTTTTTT.